This T cell receptor (beta chain) was identified during a study of monozygotic twins with inflammatory bowel disease. Per individual sample, eight separate reactions were used to make cDNA. After re-calling the 5' RACE reads, TCRdb lists one entry per CDR3 protein, DNA absent. The table gives 420,000 or so distinct CDR3 sequences; the top ten clones make up around 2.4% of it. Blood, 2 to 2.5 ml, was drawn per donor. Without any T cell sorting, total RNA was isolated from whole blood. The CDR3 sequence is 16 residues long. Germline V gene lookup returns CDR1 SGHTA and CDR2 FQGNSA. This clonotype originated in a human donor with ulcerative colitis or Crohn's disease, or a healthy co-twin of an affected twin (not recorded which). The rearrangement joins TRBV7-2 to TRBJ1-3; absent DNA, TCRdb's TRBD1 call cannot be checked. The specimen was blood. The CDR3 here is CASSLTGATSGNTIYF.